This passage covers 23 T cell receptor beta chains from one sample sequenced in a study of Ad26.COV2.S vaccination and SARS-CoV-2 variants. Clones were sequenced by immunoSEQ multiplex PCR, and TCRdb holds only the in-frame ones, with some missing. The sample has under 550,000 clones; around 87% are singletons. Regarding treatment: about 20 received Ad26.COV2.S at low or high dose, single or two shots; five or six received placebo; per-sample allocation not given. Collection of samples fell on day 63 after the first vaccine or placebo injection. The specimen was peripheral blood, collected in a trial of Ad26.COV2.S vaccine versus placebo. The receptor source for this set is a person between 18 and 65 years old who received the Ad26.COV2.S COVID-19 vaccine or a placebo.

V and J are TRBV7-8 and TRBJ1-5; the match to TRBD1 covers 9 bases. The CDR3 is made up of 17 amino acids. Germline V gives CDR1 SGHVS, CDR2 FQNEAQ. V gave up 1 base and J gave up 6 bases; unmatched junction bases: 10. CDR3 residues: CASSLGAGQGAVQPQHF. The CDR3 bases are TGTGCCAGCAGCTTAGGGGCGGGACAGGGTGCGGTTCAGCCCCAGCATTTT.

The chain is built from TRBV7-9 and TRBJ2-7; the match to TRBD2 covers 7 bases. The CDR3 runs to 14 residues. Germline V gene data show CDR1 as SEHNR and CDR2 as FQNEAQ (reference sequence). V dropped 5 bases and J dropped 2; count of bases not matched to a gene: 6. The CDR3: CASSPTSMAYEQYF. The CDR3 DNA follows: TGTGCCAGCAGCCCGACTAGCATGGCCTACGAGCAGTACTTC.

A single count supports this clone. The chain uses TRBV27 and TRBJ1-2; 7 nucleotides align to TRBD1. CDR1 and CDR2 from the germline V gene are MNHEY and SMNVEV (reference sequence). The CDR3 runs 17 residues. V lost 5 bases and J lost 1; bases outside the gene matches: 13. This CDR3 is CASSISPRQGLNYGYTF. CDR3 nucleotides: TGTGCCAGCAGTATTAGCCCCCGACAGGGTCTTAACTATGGCTACACCTTC.

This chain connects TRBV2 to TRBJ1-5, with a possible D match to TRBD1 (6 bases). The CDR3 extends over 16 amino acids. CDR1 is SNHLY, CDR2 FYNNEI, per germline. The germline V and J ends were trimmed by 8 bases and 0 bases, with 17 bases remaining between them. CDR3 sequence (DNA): TGTGCCAGCGCCGTCGACAGGAAAGATAGCAATCAGCCCCAGCATTTT. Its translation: CASAVDRKDSNQPQHF.

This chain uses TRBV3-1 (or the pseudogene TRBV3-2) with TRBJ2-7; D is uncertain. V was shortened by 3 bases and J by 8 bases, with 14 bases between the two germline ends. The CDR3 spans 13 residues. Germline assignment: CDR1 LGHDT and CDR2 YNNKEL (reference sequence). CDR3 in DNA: TGTGCCAGCAGCCATGTATCTCGAACCCAGCAGTACTTC. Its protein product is CASSHVSRTQQYF.

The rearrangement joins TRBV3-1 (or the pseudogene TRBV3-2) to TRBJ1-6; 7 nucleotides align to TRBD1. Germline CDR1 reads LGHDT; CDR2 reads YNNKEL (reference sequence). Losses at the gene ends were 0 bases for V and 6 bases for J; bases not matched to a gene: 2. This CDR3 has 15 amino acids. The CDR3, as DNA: TGTGCCAGCAGCCAAGAGGGACAGCTTAATTCACCCCTCCACTTT. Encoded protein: CASSQEGQLNSPLHF.

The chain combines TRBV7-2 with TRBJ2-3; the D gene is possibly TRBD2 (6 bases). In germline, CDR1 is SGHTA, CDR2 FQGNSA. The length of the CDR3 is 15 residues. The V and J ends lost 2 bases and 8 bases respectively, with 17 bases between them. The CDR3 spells CASSLRQGGHSTQYF. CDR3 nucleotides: TGTGCCAGCAGCTTACGGCAGGGAGGTCATAGTACGCAGTATTTT.

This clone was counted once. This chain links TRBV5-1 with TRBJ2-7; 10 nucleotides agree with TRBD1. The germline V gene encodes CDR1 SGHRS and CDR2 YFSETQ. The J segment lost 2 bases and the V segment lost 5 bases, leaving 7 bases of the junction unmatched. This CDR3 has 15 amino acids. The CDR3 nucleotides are TGCGCCAGCAGTGATACCGGGACAGGGGCCTACGAGCAGTACTTC. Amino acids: CASSDTGTGAYEQYF.

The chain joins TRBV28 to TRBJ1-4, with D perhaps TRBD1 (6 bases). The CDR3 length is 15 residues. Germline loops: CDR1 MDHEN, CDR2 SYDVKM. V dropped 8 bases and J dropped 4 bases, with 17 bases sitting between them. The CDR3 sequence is CASLNRGGGNEKLFF. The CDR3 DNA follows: TGTGCCAGCCTAAACCGAGGAGGGGGTAATGAAAAACTGTTTTTT.

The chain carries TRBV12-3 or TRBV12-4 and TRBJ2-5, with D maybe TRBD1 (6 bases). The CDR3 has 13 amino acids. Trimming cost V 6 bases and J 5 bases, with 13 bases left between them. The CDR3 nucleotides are TGTGCCAGCAGCTCATACAGGGTCGAGACCCAGTACTTC. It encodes CASSSYRVETQYF.

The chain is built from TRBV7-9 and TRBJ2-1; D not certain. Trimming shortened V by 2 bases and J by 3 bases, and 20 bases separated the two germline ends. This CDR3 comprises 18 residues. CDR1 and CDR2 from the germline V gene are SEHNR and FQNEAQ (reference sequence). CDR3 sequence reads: CASSLFRPRTGGYNEQFF. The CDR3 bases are TGTGCCAGCAGCTTATTTAGGCCCCGGACCGGCGGCTACAATGAGCAGTTCTTC.

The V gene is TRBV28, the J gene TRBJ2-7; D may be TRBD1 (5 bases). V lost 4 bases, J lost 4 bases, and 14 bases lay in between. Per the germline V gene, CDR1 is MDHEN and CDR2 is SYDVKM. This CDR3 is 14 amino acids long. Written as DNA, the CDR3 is TGTGCCAGCAGTTCTCCGCAGGGTCATTACGAGCAGTACTTC. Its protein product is CASSSPQGHYEQYF.

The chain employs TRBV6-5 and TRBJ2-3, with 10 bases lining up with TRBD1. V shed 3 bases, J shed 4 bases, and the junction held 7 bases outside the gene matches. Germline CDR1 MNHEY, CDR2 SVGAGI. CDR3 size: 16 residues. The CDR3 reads CASSYGETGGADTQYF. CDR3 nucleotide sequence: TGTGCCAGCAGTTATGGGGAGACAGGGGGCGCAGATACGCAGTATTTT.

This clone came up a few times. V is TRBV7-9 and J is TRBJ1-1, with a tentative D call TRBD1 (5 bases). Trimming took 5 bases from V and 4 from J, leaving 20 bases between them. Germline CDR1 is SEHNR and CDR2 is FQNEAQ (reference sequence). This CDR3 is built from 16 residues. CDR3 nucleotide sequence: TGTGCCAGCAGCGCCAGTGGGGAGGCGAGGGGCACTGAAGCTTTCTTT. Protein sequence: CASSASGEARGTEAFF.

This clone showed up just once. The CDR3 DNA reads TGTGCCAGCAGTACCGGGACAGGTCCGGGGGGCTACACCTTC. Translating it yields CASSTGTGPGGYTF. The chain employs TRBV25-1 and TRBJ1-2; 8 bases match TRBD1. This CDR3 is built from 14 residues. CDR1 MGHDK and CDR2 SYGVNS come from the germline V gene. The junction had 10 bases not matched to a gene; V was cut back by 5 bases and J by 8 bases.

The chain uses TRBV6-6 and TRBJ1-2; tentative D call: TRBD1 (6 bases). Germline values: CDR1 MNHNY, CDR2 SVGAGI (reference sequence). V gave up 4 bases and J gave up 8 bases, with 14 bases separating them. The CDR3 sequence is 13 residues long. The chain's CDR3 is CASSFWTAAGYTF. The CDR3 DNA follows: TGTGCCAGCAGTTTTTGGACAGCGGCGGGCTACACCTTC.

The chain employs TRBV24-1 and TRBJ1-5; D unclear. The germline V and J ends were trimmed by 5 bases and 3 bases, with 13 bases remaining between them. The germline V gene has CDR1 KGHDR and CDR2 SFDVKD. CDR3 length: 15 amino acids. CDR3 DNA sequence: TGTGCCACCAGTGGAGGGTCGAGTGCCAATCAGCCCCAGCATTTT. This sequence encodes CATSGGSSANQPQHF.

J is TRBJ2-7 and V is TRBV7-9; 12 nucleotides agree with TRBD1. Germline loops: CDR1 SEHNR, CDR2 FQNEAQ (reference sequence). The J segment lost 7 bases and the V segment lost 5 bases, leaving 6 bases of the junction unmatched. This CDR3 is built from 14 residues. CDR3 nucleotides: TGTGCCAGCAGCGGGGGACAGGGGGCGAGTGAGCAGTACTTC. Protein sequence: CASSGGQGASEQYF.

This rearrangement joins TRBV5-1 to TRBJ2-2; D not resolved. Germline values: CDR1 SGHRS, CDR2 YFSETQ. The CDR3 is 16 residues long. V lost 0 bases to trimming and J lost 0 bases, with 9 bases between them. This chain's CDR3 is CASSLDGGANTGELFF. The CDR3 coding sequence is TGCGCCAGCAGCTTGGATGGCGGCGCGAACACCGGGGAGCTGTTTTTT. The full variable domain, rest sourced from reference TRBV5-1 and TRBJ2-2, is KAGVTQTPRYLIKTRGQQVTLSCSPISGHRSVSWYQQTPGQGLQFLFEYFSETQRNKGNFPGRFSGRQFSNSRSEMNVSTLELGDSALYLCASSLDGGANTGELFFGEGSRLTVL.

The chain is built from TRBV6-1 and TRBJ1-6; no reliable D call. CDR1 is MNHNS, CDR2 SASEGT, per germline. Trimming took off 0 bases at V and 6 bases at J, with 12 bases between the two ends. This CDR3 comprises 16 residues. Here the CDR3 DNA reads TGTGCCAGCAGTGAAGCTCGTCAAGTGATTAATTCACCCCTCCACTTT. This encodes CASSEARQVINSPLHF.

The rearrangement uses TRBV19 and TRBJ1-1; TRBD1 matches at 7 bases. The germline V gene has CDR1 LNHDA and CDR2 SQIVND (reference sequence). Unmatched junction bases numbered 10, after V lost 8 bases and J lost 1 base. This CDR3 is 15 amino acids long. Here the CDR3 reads CASLQGTRGNTEAFF. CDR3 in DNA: TGTGCCAGTCTACAGGGGACTAGAGGGAACACTGAAGCTTTCTTT.

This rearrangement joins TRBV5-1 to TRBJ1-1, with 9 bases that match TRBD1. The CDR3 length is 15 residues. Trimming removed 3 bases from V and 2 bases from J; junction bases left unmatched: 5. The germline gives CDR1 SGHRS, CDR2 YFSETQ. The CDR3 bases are TGCGCCAGCAGCTCGGGACAGGGTTTAAACACTGAAGCTTTCTTT. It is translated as CASSSGQGLNTEAFF. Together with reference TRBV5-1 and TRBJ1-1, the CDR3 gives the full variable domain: KAGVTQTPRYLIKTRGQQVTLSCSPISGHRSVSWYQQTPGQGLQFLFEYFSETQRNKGNFPGRFSGRQFSNSRSEMNVSTLELGDSALYLCASSSGQGLNTEAFFGQGTRLTVV.

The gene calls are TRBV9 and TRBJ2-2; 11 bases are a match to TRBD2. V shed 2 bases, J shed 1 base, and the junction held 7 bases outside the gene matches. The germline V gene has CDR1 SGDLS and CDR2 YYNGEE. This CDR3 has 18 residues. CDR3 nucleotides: TGTGCCAGCAGCGTGTTATGGCTAGCGGGGGGGAACACCGGGGAGCTGTTTTTT. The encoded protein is CASSVLWLAGGNTGELFF.